This TCR beta chain was found in a study of T cell responses to AZD1222 COVID-19 vaccine. Points from the study as a whole: Repertoire sampling happened only post peak T cell response. Donors were chiefly white British, with a greater number of females, and clonal diversity was perhaps underestimated. Mapped onto spike, vaccine-associated CD4 TCRs spanned it and were dominant at 160-218 and 743-854.

The CDR3 spans 13 residues. Germline V gene lookup returns CDR1 LNHDA and CDR2 SQIVND (reference sequence). Trimming removed 3 bases at V and 0 bases at J, with 5 bases between. Method: immunoSEQ multiplex PCR; TCRdb's copy keeps in-frame clones and lacks some. The data hold around 54,000 clones, with approximately 86% observed a single time. Comment on this clone: Its antigen remains unknown.

The sequence derives from an adult who received the AZD1222 COVID-19 vaccine. The V and J genes are TRBV19 and TRBJ1-1; D not resolved. Material: peripheral blood, obtained 28 days after the second AZD1222 dose. The CDR3 sequence is CASSIMMNTEAFF. The CDR3 bases are TGTGCCAGTAGTATTATGATGAACACTGAAGCTTTCTTT.